These 28 T cell receptor beta chains originate from one sample sequenced in a study of shared clonotypes between healthy human individuals. The protocol was immunoSEQ multiplex PCR, while the TCRdb copy is restricted to in-frame clones and leaves out a portion. The sample comprises over a million clones, 65% to 75% of which are singletons, and around 1.4% rests with the top ten. Sample: memory CD4+ T cells sorted from blood. Subset given: CD45RA-negative fraction. The receptors here all came from a man aged 18 to 35 in good health.

The genes are TRBV2 and TRBJ1-1, with D uncertain. Germline CDR1 reads SNHLY; CDR2 reads FYNNEI. This CDR3 is built from 12 residues. V lost 7 bases and J 6 bases, leaving 12 bases between the germline ends. CDR3 amino acids: CASMVGIAEAFF. DNA for the CDR3: TGTGCCAGCATGGTTGGGATCGCTGAAGCTTTCTTT.

This clone was observed a handful of times. The identical CDR3 is also encoded by other nucleotide sequences in the sample. The rearrangement joins TRBV2 to TRBJ1-2; no firm D call. CDR3 length: 12 amino acids. Trimming removed 5 bases at V and 5 bases at J, with 9 bases between. CDR1 is SNHLY, CDR2 FYNNEI, per germline. The CDR3 protein is CASSPRGYGYTF. Written as DNA, the CDR3 is TGTGCCAGCAGTCCCCGAGGGTATGGCTACACCTTC.

The chain has TRBV6-1 and TRBJ1-3; D is possibly TRBD1 (6 bases). The V end was cut by 7 bases, the J end by 0 bases, with 13 bases between. Germline V gene lookup returns CDR1 MNHNS and CDR2 SASEGT. The CDR3 loop spans 15 amino acids. The CDR3 sequence: CASTQQGYSGNTIYF. DNA of the CDR3: TGTGCCAGCACCCAACAGGGTTACTCTGGAAACACCATATATTTT.

In its sample, this clone was seen a few times. V is TRBV25-1 and J is TRBJ1-1, with D unresolved. V dropped 3 bases and J dropped 4 bases, with 3 bases sitting between them. This CDR3 region has 11 residues. The germline gives CDR1 MGHDK, CDR2 SYGVNS. Here the CDR3 DNA reads TGTGCCAGCAGTGACCTCACTGAAGCTTTCTTT. It translates to CASSDLTEAFF.

V usage is TRBV11-2 and J usage is TRBJ2-4, with TRBD1 matching 10 bases. CDR3 length: 19 residues. The germline CDR1 and CDR2 sequences are SGHAT and FQNNGV. The junction had 13 bases not matched to a gene; V was cut back by 5 bases and J by 0 bases. CDR3 sequence reads: CASSRNSGTGDLAKNIQYF. CDR3 coding DNA: TGTGCCAGCAGCCGAAACTCCGGGACAGGGGACTTAGCCAAAAACATTCAGTACTTC.

The chain links TRBV6-1 to TRBJ2-3; D gene uncertain. Per the germline V gene, CDR1 is MNHNS and CDR2 is SASEGT. V was shortened by 4 bases and J by 4 bases, with 15 bases between the two germline ends. The CDR3 length is 15 residues. DNA for the CDR3: TGTGCCAGCAGTGCCCGGGCCCCCGTTTCAGATACGCAGTATTTT. It is translated as CASSARAPVSDTQYF.

Only a few counts were recorded for this clone. This sample also contains other DNA sequences that code for the same CDR3. The chain joins TRBV7-9 to TRBJ2-3; D not resolved. The CDR3 spans 13 residues. Germline V gene lookup returns CDR1 SEHNR and CDR2 FQNEAQ (reference sequence). Trimming removed 0 bases from V and 4 bases from J, with 5 bases in between. CDR3 sequence: CASSLAGSDTQYF. In DNA form, the CDR3 reads TGTGCCAGCAGCTTAGCGGGATCAGATACGCAGTATTTT. The full variable domain, with the rest looked up from reference TRBV7-9 and TRBJ2-3, is DTGVSQNPRHKITKRGQNVTFRCDPISEHNRLYWYRQTLGQGPEFLTYFQNEAQLEKSRLLSDRFSAERPKGSFSTLEIQRTEQGDSAMYLCASSLAGSDTQYFGPGTRLTVL.

The V gene is TRBV11-2, the J gene TRBJ1-3; D uncertain. The CDR3 runs 17 residues. Germline V gene data show CDR1 as SGHAT and CDR2 as FQNNGV. V lost 7 bases and J lost 0, with 19 bases in between. CDR3 loop: CASTLLLWPTSGNTIYF. The CDR3 bases are TGTGCCAGCACCTTGCTTCTCTGGCCGACCTCTGGAAACACCATATATTTT.

This clone was detected only a few times. The chain combines TRBV27 with TRBJ1-4; the match to TRBD1 covers 8 bases. The CDR3 totals 14 residues. CDR1 and CDR2 (germline): MNHEY, SMNVEV (reference sequence). V was pared by 6 bases and J by 5 bases, with 5 bases of the junction left unmatched. The CDR3 sequence: CASRLGTGNEKLFF. The DNA of the CDR3 is TGTGCCAGCAGGCTCGGGACAGGCAATGAAAAACTGTTTTTT.

The chain is built from TRBV30 and TRBJ2-5, with unresolved D. Trimming stripped 0 bases from V and 7 bases from J, with 15 bases between. The CDR3 consists of 14 residues. Germline V gene lookup returns CDR1 GTSNPN and CDR2 SVGIG (reference sequence). The CDR3, as DNA: TGTGCCTGGAGTGTACTCTCCCGCGGTGGGACCCAGTACTTC. As protein: CAWSVLSRGGTQYF. The entire variable domain, with the rest obtained from reference TRBV30 and TRBJ2-5, is as follows: SQTIHQWPATLVQPVGSPLSLECTVEGTSNPNLYWYRQAAGRGLQLLFYSVGIGQISSEVPQNLSASRPQDRQFILSSKKLLLSDSGFYLCAWSVLSRGGTQYFGPGTRLLVL.

This clone was found once. The rearrangement joins TRBV30 to TRBJ1-6; no definite D call. From germline, CDR1 is GTSNPN and CDR2 SVGIG (reference sequence). CDR3 size: 15 residues. Trimming removed 2 bases at V and 9 bases at J, with 17 bases between. CDR3 loop: CAWSPSTAGRSPLHF. The CDR3 DNA is TGTGCCTGGAGTCCTTCGACCGCCGGACGTTCACCCCTCCACTTT.

Of note for this clone: Other DNA sequences in this specimen translate into the identical CDR3. The gene calls are TRBV18 and TRBJ2-7; 12 positions match TRBD1. The germline gives CDR1 KGHSH, CDR2 LQKENI. The V gene end was trimmed by 6 bases and the J gene end by 1 base; junction bases not matched to a gene: 4. This CDR3 spans 15 amino acids. The CDR3 DNA reads as TGTGCCAGCTCTCCGGGACAGGGGGCGTCCTACGAGCAGTACTTC. As protein: CASSPGQGASYEQYF.

The genes are TRBV5-1 and TRBJ1-2; D gene ambiguous. The CDR3 runs 13 residues. CDR1 is SGHRS, CDR2 YFSETQ, per germline. V was shortened by 2 bases and J by 8 bases, with 13 bases between the two germline ends. CDR3: CASSFLGLWGYTF. CDR3 nucleotide sequence: TGCGCCAGCAGCTTCCTAGGGTTGTGGGGCTACACCTTC.

This clone was found many times. V gene TRBV6-5 combines with J gene TRBJ1-1; possible D gene TRBD1, 5 bases. This CDR3 region has 12 residues. Germline CDR1 MNHEY, CDR2 SVGAGI. The V gene lost 8 bases and the J gene lost 5 bases, with 12 bases spanning the gap. The CDR3 bases are TGTGCCAGCTGGGACCCGGGAACTGAAGCTTTCTTT. It is translated as CASWDPGTEAFF.

V usage is TRBV11-2 and J usage is TRBJ2-3; D not certain. Trimming shortened V by 3 bases and J by 4 bases, and 8 bases separated the two germline ends. This CDR3 contains 13 residues. Germline CDR1 SGHAT, CDR2 FQNNGV. The CDR3 sequence is CASSFARSDTQYF. The CDR3 coding sequence is TGTGCCAGCAGCTTTGCTAGATCAGATACGCAGTATTTT. Looking up the rest from reference TRBV11-2 and TRBJ2-3 gives the full variable domain: EAGVAQSPRYKIIEKRQSVAFWCNPISGHATLYWYQQILGQGPKLLIQFQNNGVVDDSQLPKDRFSAERLKGVDSTLKIQPAKLEDSAVYLCASSFARSDTQYFGPGTRLTVL.

This clone came up many times. Other DNA sequences in this sample translate to the same CDR3. The gene calls are TRBV2 and TRBJ1-1; D is ambiguous. Trimming pared 4 bases from V and 6 bases from J, leaving 6 bases between. This CDR3 is built from 11 residues. Germline CDR1 is SNHLY and CDR2 is FYNNEI. In nucleotides, the CDR3 is TGTGCCAGCAGTGGAAGGGCTGAAGCTTTCTTT. It encodes CASSGRAEAFF. Full variable domain (remainder filled in from reference TRBV2 and TRBJ1-1): EPEVTQTPSHQVTQMGQEVILRCVPISNHLYFYWYRQILGQKVEFLVSFYNNEISEKSEIFDDQFSVERPDGSNFTLKIRSTKLEDSAMYFCASSGRAEAFFGQGTRLTVV.

The J gene is TRBJ1-5, the V gene TRBV18; D remains unclear. Germline CDR1 is KGHSH and CDR2 is LQKENI. V was cut by 3 bases and J by 1 base, with 13 bases left in between. The CDR3 length is 16 residues. The CDR3 DNA follows: TGTGCCAGCTCACCGTCCACGACCGCGAGCAATCAGCCCCAGCATTTT. Its translation: CASSPSTTASNQPQHF.

V and J are TRBV28 and TRBJ2-7, with 11 bases aligning to TRBD2. The CDR3 is 14 residues long. V was clipped by 8 bases and J by 6 bases; unmatched bases: 9. Germline-derived CDR1 and CDR2 are MDHEN and SYDVKM. CDR3 in DNA: TGTGCCAGCGGCAGACTAGCGGGACCCCTCGAGCAGTACTTC. Its protein is CASGRLAGPLEQYF.

The CDR3 DNA reads as TGCGCCAGCAGCTTGGGGGGGAAAGGCGAAAAACTGTTTTTT. Translated: CASSLGGKGEKLFF. V and J are TRBV5-1 and TRBJ1-4, with D possibly TRBD1 on 5 matching bases. The V and J ends lost 0 bases and 8 bases respectively, with 11 bases between them. Germline CDR1 SGHRS, CDR2 YFSETQ. CDR3 length equals 14 residues.

CDR3 nucleotide sequence: TGCGCCAGCACCACTGGGAACTCTGGGGCCAACGTCCTGACTTTC. Translating gives CASTTGNSGANVLTF. The rearrangement links TRBV5-1 to TRBJ2-6; D unresolved. Trimming pared 6 bases from V and 0 bases from J, leaving 10 bases between. There are 15 residues in the CDR3. CDR1 and CDR2 from the germline V gene are SGHRS and YFSETQ.

V and J are TRBV6-6 and TRBJ1-6, with a tentative D call TRBD1 (5 bases). CDR1 and CDR2 (germline): MNHNY, SVGAGI (reference sequence). This CDR3 is built from 15 residues. Trimming shortened V by 6 bases and J by 5 bases, and 14 bases separated the two germline ends. CDR3 DNA sequence: TGTGCCAGCAGAAGGGACGGGAACAATAATTCACCCCTCCACTTT. Protein: CASRRDGNNNSPLHF.

This chain joins TRBV5-1 and TRBJ2-3, with 8 positions matching TRBD2. Trimming took 0 bases from V and 0 from J; bases not matched to a gene: 9. Germline assignment: CDR1 SGHRS and CDR2 YFSETQ. CDR3 length equals 18 residues. Written as DNA, the CDR3 is TGCGCCAGCAGCTTGGCCGTTAGCGGGGCTTCTAGCACAGATACGCAGTATTTT. Its protein is CASSLAVSGASSTDTQYF.

This clone has a single count. The chain links TRBV11-2 to TRBJ2-2; 8 bases fit TRBD2. V trimming: 3 bases; J trimming: 2 bases; junction bases outside the gene matches: 5. From germline, CDR1 is SGHAT and CDR2 FQNNGV. The CDR3 extends over 16 amino acids. The CDR3 loop reads CASSFTGGQNTGELFF. CDR3 bases: TGTGCCAGCAGCTTTACGGGAGGGCAAAACACCGGGGAGCTGTTTTTT.

The chain has TRBV5-4 and TRBJ1-1, with D possibly being TRBD1 (5 bases). Germline V CDR1 and CDR2: SGHNT, YYREEE (reference sequence). There are 13 residues in the CDR3. Trimming took off 4 bases at V and 3 bases at J, with 10 bases between the two ends. The CDR3 region is CASSRDGYTEAFF. The CDR3 region has the DNA TGTGCCAGCAGCCGGGACGGATACACTGAAGCTTTCTTT.

V and J are TRBV11-2 and TRBJ2-1; 13 bases are a match to TRBD2. The CDR3 has 17 amino acids. The germline gives CDR1 SGHAT, CDR2 FQNNGV. V trimming: 2 bases; J trimming: 3 bases; junction bases outside the gene matches: 4. This CDR3 reads CASSLFWTSGGYNEQFF. The CDR3 DNA sequence: TGTGCCAGCAGCTTATTTTGGACTAGCGGGGGCTACAATGAGCAGTTCTTC.

CDR3 residues: CAITKQGGTEAFF. The DNA of the CDR3 is TGTGCCATCACCAAACAGGGGGGAACTGAAGCTTTCTTT. The gene calls are TRBV10-3 and TRBJ1-1; 8 bases line up with TRBD1. Per germline, CDR1 ENHRY and CDR2 SYGVKD. The CDR3 loop spans 13 amino acids. Losses at the gene ends were 7 bases for V and 5 bases for J; bases not matched to a gene: 6.

Points on this clone: The identical CDR3 is also encoded by other nucleotide sequences in the sample. CDR3 residues: CASSVRETQYF. CDR3 DNA: TGTGCCAGCAGTGTCAGGGAGACCCAGTACTTC. V gene TRBV28 combines with J gene TRBJ2-5; no definite D call. V lost 5 bases and J 5 bases, leaving 6 bases between the germline ends. Germline V lookup: CDR1 MDHEN, CDR2 SYDVKM. The CDR3 contains 11 residues.

V is TRBV5-1 and J is TRBJ1-2; TRBD1 matches 11 bases. V was pared by 0 bases and J by 2 bases, with 3 bases of the junction left unmatched. The CDR3 is 16 amino acids. Germline assignment: CDR1 SGHRS and CDR2 YFSETQ. The CDR3 region has the DNA TGCGCCAGCAGCTTGGACGGACAGGGGGCGAACTATGGCTACACCTTC. This translates into CASSLDGQGANYGYTF.